This T cell receptor (beta chain) was sequenced during a study of Tregs in tolerant kidney transplant recipients (dated by TCRdb to the late 2010s). At the level of the whole study: Transplants used related donors with nonmyeloablative bone marrow transplantation; mixed chimerism was transient in the human trials. For roughly 15 days, sorted recipient Tregs were cultured with IL-2 and irradiated activated donor B cells, with a restimulation on day 11. Once the B cell culture was finished, the cells were sorted into two populations: CD4+CD8-CD25+CD127- and CD4+CD8-4-1BB+CD40L-. Activated donor B cells were generated over around 9 days on irradiated CD40L-expressing 3T3 cells with cyclosporin A and IL-4. Additional Treg samples were obtained by sorting recipient CD4+CD25+CD127- cells from a roughly 3-day mixed lymphocyte reaction with belatacept, in some cases after a subsequent approximately five-day donor restimulation. During sorting of primary belatacept mixed lymphocyte reaction cultures, recipient cells were distinguished from donor cells with antibodies. Before combined kidney and bone marrow transplantation, this study identified donor-specific regulatory T cells using TCRbeta sequencing and then followed those same cells after transplant.

Genomic DNA was extracted from sorted cells with the QIAGEN DNeasy Blood and Tissue Kit for TCRbeta CDR3 sequencing. High-throughput TCRbeta CDR3 sequencing, which included PCR amplification with bias correction and internal controls, was done commercially through immunoSEQ. The authors processed their data as follows. A unique productive TCRbeta sequence was defined by the CDR3 nucleotide sequence when primers matched, and otherwise by the CDR3 amino acid sequence together with the Vbeta and Jbeta genes. Sequences were defined as donor-reactive when expanded at least 5-fold in CFSE-low cells versus unstimulated cells and present at a frequency of at least 0.01% in CFSE-low cells. Jensen-Shannon divergence calculated on the top 100 TCRbeta sequences ranked by frequency was used to measure repertoire divergence. For any sample with multiple sequencing runs, sorting error was corrected in each run separately before the runs were pooled. This is the immuneACCESS table as TCRdb keeps it, with only in-frame sequences that have V and J called. A part of the clones is gone; compared with another copy, unresolved V genes explain less than half, and the rest is unexplained. For V, J and clone size, that table is used; D and trimming come from the DNA. A total of about 1,700 clones appear in this sample, 40% of them only once. Of the sample, around 23% is held by the ten largest clones.

Results the study describes overall, beyond this receptor: PCR primers changed over time for some patients, so nucleotide-level comparison across those patients' samples was not possible. In tolerant patients, the expansion of donor-specific Tregs was greater than global Treg expansion, suggesting that the expansion was antigen-driven rather than nonspecific. Biological reproducibility was not examined directly, but technical replication error appeared to be minimal. Expanding Tregs with activated donor B cells appeared to identify the most biologically relevant and donor-specific TCRbeta repertoire. Because only a small number of patients were included, the study had limitations, and the results will need to be validated in larger populations as well as under other immunosuppression protocols.

Including cysteine and phenylalanine, the CDR3 has 14 amino acids. Only CDR3 DNA remains: 42 bases, in frame from the first base. V is pared back by 0 bases and J by 4 bases, with 10 bases lying between the germline termini. The germline V gene encodes CDR1 SGHDT and CDR2 YYEEEE. This clone has more than one count but fewer than ten. The clone's antigen remains unknown. It has no much larger one-base neighbor in the sample; base qualities were not kept. The patients were a handful of recipients of combined kidney and bone marrow transplants from the ITN036ST trial, and samples were available only for these trial subjects. Healthy control blood was processed by Ficoll density gradient to PBMCs and cryopreserved; patient PBMCs were collected before and after transplant.

Material: Tregs from blood cultured with allogeneic cells. The receptor chain draws on TRBV5-6 and TRBJ1-2; the D gene assignment is ambiguous. The clonotype originates from a human patient who received a combined kidney and bone marrow transplant. It is possible that, after a transplant, some T cells come from the graft donor. The nucleotide sequence reads TGTGCCAGCAGCTTGGGCCTTCCTCCCTATGGCTACACCTTC. Its amino acids are CASSLGLPPYGYTF.